The entry that follows covers one TCR beta chain sequence. This clone appeared a single time. Its antigen target is currently unknown. The sample holds no much larger clone one base away, and base qualities are not on file. This sample is part of a study of blood T cell repertoires in COVID-19 (TCRdb year 2020). For the wider study: Samples from collaborators originated in the United States, Italy and Spain and spanned both the acute and convalescent phases of COVID-19. The prospective study material was composed of cDNA or gDNA derived from T cells, B-cell-depleted T cells, or PBMCs. Subjects who had been exposed to COVID-19, were actively infected with it, or had recovered from it provided the deeply sampled blood TCRbeta repertoires that made up the dataset. A freely available public database, intended as a resource for researchers studying the immune response to SARS-CoV-2, is where the repertoires were released. The samples were drawn from the first 160 participants of the ongoing ImmuneRACE study and from more than 1,000 subjects provided by 6 global collaborators. The sample metadata nearly always contained a de-identified subject ID, COVID-19 status, age in years and sex. Where available, HLA class I and class II types were taken from metadata supplied by the sample provider and were not determined by assay-based typing. Results and caveats for the whole study, not just this receptor: How much clinical and demographic metadata was included differed by source and by participant, and the metadata was provided uncurated.

Another Seattle source contributed samples from volunteer blood donors who had recovered from COVID-19. The collaborating institutions used their own protocols to collect whole blood in K2EDTA tubes. For TCRbeta analysis, collaborators shipped samples as frozen whole blood, isolated PBMCs, or DNA extracted from either of those sample types. For CDR1 and CDR2, the germline V gene lists KGHDR and SFDVKD. The cysteine opens and the phenylalanine closes a CDR3 of 16 amino acids. Only the CDR3 DNA stays, 48 bases, in frame from base 1. Trimming leaves V shorter by 4 bases and J shorter by 4 bases, with the junction holding 3 bases beyond the gene matches. The immunoSEQ Assay, a bias-controlled multiplex PCR, was used to amplify TCRbeta CDR3 regions from genomic DNA. Per the original workflow: The number of nucleated cells in each sample was estimated by amplification of reference gene primers within the assay. Sequence reads were collapsed and filtered to measure the absolute abundance of every unique TCRbeta CDR3 rearrangement. For each sample, productive Simpson clonality was calculated as the square root of Simpson's diversity index across productive rearrangements. This is the immuneACCESS table as TCRdb keeps it, with only in-frame sequences that have V and J called. A part of the clones is gone; compared with another copy, unresolved V genes explain less than half, and the rest is unexplained. Clone size and the V and J calls come from that table; the DNA yielded D and trimming. The sample table records about 160,000 clones; about nine tenths of these occur just once. The ten largest clones take up 3% to 4.5% of the sample.

The receptor chain draws on TRBV24-1 and TRBJ1-4; 12 nucleotides in the junction match TRBD1. The TCR originated in a woman aged 55-69 years who had recovered from COVID-19. The sample consisted of peripheral blood. The nucleotide sequence is TGTGCCACCAGTGAAGGGACAGGGGGCGGTAATGAAAAACTGTTTTTT. This codes for CATSEGTGGGNEKLFF.